Listed here is a single T cell receptor (beta chain). The antigen is not known. PCR amplification relied on 60 Vbeta primers (plus 13 Jbeta primers). Sequenced by immunoSEQ multiplex PCR; TCRdb stores in-frame clones only, minus some. The data hold roughly 190,000 clones, with 75% to 90% observed a single time. The data were taken from a study of cytomegalovirus exposure and HLA in healthy donors. General study results and limits: The authors enumerated around 150 TCR beta chains as linked to cytomegalovirus.

CDR1 is LGHNA, CDR2 YSLEER, per germline. This CDR3 contains 16 residues. With V trimmed by 0 bases and J by 6 bases, 5 bases remained unmatched. Sample: PBMCs. The V gene is TRBV4-3, the J gene TRBJ2-3; TRBD1 matches at 11 bases. The sequence was collected from a man aged 30-40 years in good health and CMV-seronegative. The CDR3 coding sequence is TGCGCCAGCAGCCAAGATCGGGGACAGGGGGTTGATACGCAGTATTTT. Amino acid sequence: CASSQDRGQGVDTQYF.